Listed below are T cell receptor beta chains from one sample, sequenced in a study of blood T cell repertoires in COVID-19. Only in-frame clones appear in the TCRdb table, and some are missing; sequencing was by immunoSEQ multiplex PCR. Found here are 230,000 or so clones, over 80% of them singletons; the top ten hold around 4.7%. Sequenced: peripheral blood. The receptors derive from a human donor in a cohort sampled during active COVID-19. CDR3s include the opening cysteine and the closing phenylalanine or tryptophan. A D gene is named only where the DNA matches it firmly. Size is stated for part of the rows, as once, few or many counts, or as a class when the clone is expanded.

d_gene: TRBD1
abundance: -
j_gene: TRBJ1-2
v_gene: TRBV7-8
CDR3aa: CASSGVRDRGLYGYTF
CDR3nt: TGTGCCAGCAGCGGGGTCCGGGACAGGGGGCTCTATGGCTACACCTTC

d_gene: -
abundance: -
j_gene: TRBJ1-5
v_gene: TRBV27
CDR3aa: CASSLRGPNQPQHF
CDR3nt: TGTGCCAGCAGTTTACGGGGTCCCAATCAGCCCCAGCATTTT

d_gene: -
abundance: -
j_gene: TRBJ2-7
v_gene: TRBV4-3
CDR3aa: CASSQDRLASSYEQYF
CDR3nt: TGCGCCAGCAGCCAAGATCGGCTAGCGAGCTCCTACGAGCAGTACTTC

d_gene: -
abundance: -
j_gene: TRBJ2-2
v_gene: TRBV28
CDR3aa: CASSYLANTGELFF
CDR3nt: TGTGCCAGCAGTTACCTAGCGAACACCGGGGAGCTGTTTTTT

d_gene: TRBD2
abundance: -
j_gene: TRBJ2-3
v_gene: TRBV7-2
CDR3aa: CASSIKSGKATDTQYF
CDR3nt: TGTGCCAGCAGCATAAAAAGCGGGAAGGCCACAGATACGCAGTATTTT

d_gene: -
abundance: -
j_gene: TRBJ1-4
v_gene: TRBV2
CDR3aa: CASSYLDEKLFF
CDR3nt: TGTGCCAGCAGTTACCTAGACGAAAAACTGTTTTTT

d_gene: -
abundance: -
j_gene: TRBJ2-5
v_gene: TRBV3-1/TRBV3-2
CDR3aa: CASSHRGETQYF
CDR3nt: TGTGCCAGCAGCCATAGGGGAGAGACCCAGTACTTC

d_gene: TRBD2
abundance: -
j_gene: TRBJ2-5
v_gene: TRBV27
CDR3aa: CASSGTMTSMGGGTQYF
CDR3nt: TGTGCCAGCTCCGGGACTATGACATCCATGGGAGGAGGGACCCAGTACTTC

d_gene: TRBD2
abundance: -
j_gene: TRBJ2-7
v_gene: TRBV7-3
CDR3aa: CASSLNRKQRGTEQYF
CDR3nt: TGTGCCAGCAGCTTAAATAGGAAGCAGCGGGGGACCGAGCAGTACTTC

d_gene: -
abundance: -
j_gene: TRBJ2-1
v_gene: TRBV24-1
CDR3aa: CATGGWRAGLDEQFF
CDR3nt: TGTGCCACCGGAGGCTGGCGGGCCGGGTTAGATGAGCAGTTCTTC

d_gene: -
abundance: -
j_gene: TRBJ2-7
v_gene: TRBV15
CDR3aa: CATSIPGDRYEQYF
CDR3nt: TGTGCCACCAGCATCCCAGGGGACCGCTACGAGCAGTACTTC

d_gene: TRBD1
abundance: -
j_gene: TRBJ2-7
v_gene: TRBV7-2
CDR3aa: CASSRGQGGEQYF
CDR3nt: TGTGCCAGCAGCCGCGGACAGGGGGGCGAGCAGTACTTC

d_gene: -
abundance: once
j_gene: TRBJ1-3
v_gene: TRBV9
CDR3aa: CASSDPSRGTGNTIYF
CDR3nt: TGTGCCAGCAGCGACCCTTCCAGGGGAACGGGAAACACCATATATTTT